One sample yielded the 10 T cell receptor beta chains listed below, sequenced in a study of cytomegalovirus exposure and HLA in healthy donors (dated by TCRdb to between 2016 and 2019). The library was generated by the immunoSEQ multiplex PCR assay. A mixture of 60 forward primers for TCR Vbeta segments and 13 reverse primers for TCR Jbeta segments was used in the multiplex PCR. In TCRdb, the immuneACCESS table is reduced to in-frame sequences with V and J assigned. These tables do not hold every clone; where another copy was compared, an unresolved V gene accounts for under half, and the others remain unexplained. In this sample the table shows roughly 100,000 clones, around 82% of which occur a single time. The top ten clonotypes cover more than 4.5% of the sample. The specimen was PBMCs. These receptors were collected from a man aged 35-49 years in good health and CMV-seropositive.

The chain uses TRBV2 and TRBJ1-5; TRBD1 aligns across 7 bases. Germline CDR1 and CDR2: SNHLY and FYNNEI. CDR3 length: 18 amino acids. After removal of 6 bases from V and 5 bases from J, the junction contained 19 bases not matched to a gene. As DNA, the CDR3 is TGTGCCAGCAGAGCATCCGGGACAGTAAAAGTTTGGGATCAGCCCCAGCATTTT. Protein product: CASRASGTVKVWDQPQHF.

This chain connects TRBV11-2 to TRBJ2-6; possible D gene TRBD1, 6 bases. This CDR3 region has 19 residues. From germline, CDR1 is SGHAT and CDR2 FQNNGV. V was shortened by 4 bases and J by 0 bases, with 19 bases between the two germline ends. CDR3 DNA sequence: TGTGCCAGCAGCTCCTATAGGGACATTATCCTCTCTGGGGCCAACGTCCTGACTTTC. It yields the protein CASSSYRDIILSGANVLTF.

This rearrangement joins TRBV9 to TRBJ1-1; D unclear. In germline, CDR1 is SGDLS, CDR2 YYNGEE. V was shortened by 0 bases and J by 1 base, with 7 bases between the two germline ends. The CDR3 totals 14 residues. CDR3 region: CASSVVTANTEAFF. CDR3 DNA sequence: TGTGCCAGCAGCGTAGTAACAGCGAACACTGAAGCTTTCTTT.

This rearrangement joins TRBV28 to TRBJ1-3; D is unresolved. The V end was cut by 2 bases, the J end by 2 bases, with 7 bases between. Germline V gives CDR1 MDHEN, CDR2 SYDVKM. The CDR3 length is 14 residues. The CDR3 DNA reads TGTGCCAGCAGTTTAAGCCAAGCTGGAAACACCATATATTTT. It yields the protein CASSLSQAGNTIYF.

The chain joins TRBV2 to TRBJ2-5, with D possibly being TRBD1 (6 bases). This CDR3 comprises 12 residues. Trimming left V 4 bases short and J 4 bases short, with 7 bases between. Germline loops: CDR1 SNHLY, CDR2 FYNNEI. The DNA for the CDR3 is TGTGCCAGCAGTGGAGGGGGAGAGACCCAGTACTTC. Translation gives CASSGGGETQYF.

The chain joins TRBV5-1 to TRBJ2-5; TRBD1 matches 7 bases. The J segment lost 2 bases and the V segment lost 3 bases, leaving 4 bases of the junction unmatched. Germline V CDR1 and CDR2: SGHRS, YFSETQ. CDR3 length equals 14 residues. Written as DNA, the CDR3 is TGCGCCAGCAGCTCGGGGACAGTTCAAGAGACCCAGTACTTC. Its translation: CASSSGTVQETQYF.

The chain is built from TRBV5-1 and TRBJ2-1; D unclear. The CDR3 contains 12 residues. Germline V gives CDR1 SGHRS, CDR2 YFSETQ. Deletions cut 4 bases from V and 2 bases from J, with 4 bases between. The CDR3, as DNA: TGCGCCAGCAGCGTTACCTACAATGAGCAGTTCTTC. This codes for CASSVTYNEQFF.

This clone was seen a handful of times. One end of the junction is discordant with germline, which a read error may explain. The chain carries TRBV7-9 and TRBJ1-5, with TRBD1 identical over 7 bases. Per germline, CDR1 SEHNR and CDR2 FQNEAQ (reference sequence). The CDR3 loop spans 13 amino acids. CDR3 sequence reads: CSSSLGQDQPQHF. The CDR3 coding sequence is TGTTCCAGCAGCCTCGGACAGGATCAGCCCCAGCATTTT.

The chain recombines TRBV18 with TRBJ1-2, with D perhaps TRBD1 (6 bases). Germline values: CDR1 KGHSH, CDR2 LQKENI. The V gene lost 6 bases and the J gene lost 5 bases, with 19 bases spanning the gap. This CDR3 region has 15 residues. The CDR3 sequence is CASSLQGWNPYGYTF. The CDR3, as DNA: TGTGCCAGCTCCCTACAGGGATGGAATCCTTATGGCTACACCTTC.

The chain has TRBV19 and TRBJ2-7; tentative D call: TRBD1 (5 bases). The CDR3 is made up of 11 amino acids. Germline loops: CDR1 LNHDA, CDR2 SQIVND (reference sequence). V dropped 9 bases and J dropped 3 bases, with 9 bases sitting between them. In nucleotides, the CDR3 is TGTGCCAGCAGACAGCACTACGAGCAGTACTTC. Residues: CASRQHYEQYF.